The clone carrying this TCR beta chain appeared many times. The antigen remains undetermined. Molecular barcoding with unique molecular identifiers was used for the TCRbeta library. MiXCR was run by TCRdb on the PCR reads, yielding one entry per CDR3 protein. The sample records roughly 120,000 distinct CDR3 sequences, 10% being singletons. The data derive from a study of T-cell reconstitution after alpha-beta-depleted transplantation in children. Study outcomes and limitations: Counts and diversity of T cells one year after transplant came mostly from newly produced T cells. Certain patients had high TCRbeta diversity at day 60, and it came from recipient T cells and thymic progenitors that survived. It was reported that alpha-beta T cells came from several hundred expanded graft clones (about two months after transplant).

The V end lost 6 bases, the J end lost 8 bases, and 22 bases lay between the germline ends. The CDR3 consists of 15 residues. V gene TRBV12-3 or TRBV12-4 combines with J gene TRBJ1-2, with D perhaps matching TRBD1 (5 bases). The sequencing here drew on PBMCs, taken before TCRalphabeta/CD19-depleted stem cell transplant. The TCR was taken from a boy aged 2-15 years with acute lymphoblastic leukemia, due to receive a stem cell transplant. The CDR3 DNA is TGTGCCAGCAGCCCGCGTCCGGGACCCACCCAGGGCTACACCTTC. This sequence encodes CASSPRPGPTQGYTF.